This T cell receptor (beta chain) derives from a study of cytomegalovirus exposure and HLA in healthy donors listed by TCRdb under 2017. Study-level background: An earlier analysis of more than 550 of the donors reported about 280 Gb of sequence data and 95 million to 130 million unique TCR beta sequences obtained from about 179 million T cells. An early release covering roughly 640 HLA-typed donors comprised approximately 300 gigabases of sequencing data and around 80 million unique TCR sequences. The genetic ancestry cluster associated with self-reported Caucasian donors included 65% to 90% of the 300 to 450 genotyped donors. The study was designed to test whether signatures of past pathogen exposure could be identified by cataloging public T cell receptors. The T cell repertoires of 666 subjects were profiled by immunosequencing and related to cytomegalovirus serostatus. Along with the roughly 670-subject first cohort, a separate validation cohort of roughly 110 different subjects was used. To predict cytomegalovirus infection status, the study brought together high-throughput TCR immunosequencing, statistical association of individual TCRs with disease status, and machine learning. To study patterns of TCR occurrence, a later analysis re-analyzed previously published TCR beta repertoires from under 750 donors and added high-resolution HLA genotyping. In the later analysis, no new phenotypic data were used to find candidate immune exposures; instead, reliance was placed on TCR beta sequences and their occurrence across donors. In an earlier analysis of roughly 580 of the donors, high-throughput TCR beta sequencing was used to judge whether each TCR beta V gene segment behaved as functional or pseudogenic. Donor age, sex, ethnicity and CMV serostatus were collected together with the repertoire data. In a later genetic analysis, genome-wide SNP genotypes for about three fifths of the 666 donors were used, and that subset was treated as a discovery cohort. Every discovery cohort repertoire had been produced on one sequencing platform. Both class I and class II loci were covered by HLA typing, at four-digit resolution. The number of donors typed differed by locus, with about 629-640 for A, B, C, DRB1 and DQB1, 522 for DQA1, approximately 570 for DPA1, and around 460 for DPB1. Roughly five DR-DQ haplotypes were handled as single units for association and clustering, since linkage in the cohort was strong. Across about 370 genotyped donors of the cohort, an average of about 220,000 unique TCR beta nucleotide sequences per donor were sequenced, and approximately 17% of those sequences were non-productive.

Libraries were built with the immunoSEQ multiplex PCR assay. For the multiplex PCR, a mixture combining 60 forward primers for TCR Vbeta segments and 13 reverse primers for TCR Jbeta segments was used. Amplification of the CDR3 region of rearranged TCR beta genes was performed with a multiplex PCR assay on genomic DNA. The Illumina HiSeq System was used to sequence the amplified TCR beta libraries as 87-base-pair reads. On the study's bioinformatics: A later analysis counted some 80 million unique TCR beta chains across the 550 to 750 repertoires, and 9 million to 14 million of these chains were shared by at least two donors. Raw reads were error-corrected and collapsed into unique sequences with a nearest-neighbor algorithm that merged closely related sequences to remove PCR and sequencing errors. CDR3 sequences were aligned to IMGT reference sequences to assign V, D and J gene segments. For a sequence to be retained, a match of at least six nucleotides to both a V gene segment and a J gene segment was required. Rearrangements were classified as productive when the CDR3 lacked stop codons and remained in frame with V and J, and all other rearrangements were classified as non-productive. CDR3 was defined according to IMGT convention as the region running from the second conserved V-encoded cysteine to the conserved J-encoded phenylalanine. Sequences without an unambiguous match to a single V gene segment were excluded from the earlier analysis of about 600 of the donors. In an earlier analysis of a few hundred of the donors, V segments were called functional above 56.7% productive rearrangements and were called segregating when the between-donor standard deviation exceeded 5%. To diagnose cytomegalovirus status from the catalog of TCR beta chain sequences, a statistical classification framework was built. In a later analysis, TCR nucleotide sequences were compared against IMGT/GENE-DB human TR gene sequences so that V and J genes could be assigned. In a later analysis, CDR3 sequences and most-parsimonious VDJ recombination scenarios were assigned using the TCRdist pipeline. In a later analysis, each TCR beta chain was defined by its CDR3 amino acid sequence together with its V-gene family, and reads without a unique V-gene family were excluded. In a later analysis, 500 to 650 highly shared, low-generation-probability nucleotide sequences were removed to address suspected cross-contamination and a sequencing artifact. In a later analysis, a clonal expansion index was calculated for each public chain from normalized within-repertoire ranks of inferred template counts. A later analysis computed generation probabilities with a VDJ recombination model fitted to out-of-frame rearrangements, and checked the results against IGoR. In a later analysis, hypergeometric tests were used to score TCR-TCR, TCR-HLA and TCR-CMV co-occurrence, with a repertoire-size bias correction applied to TCR pairs. To estimate false discovery rates, a later analysis permuted the HLA or CMV assignments 20 times. In a later analysis, co-occurring TCRs were grouped using DBSCAN, and TCRdist sequence similarity was added for clustering within HLA-allele-positive subsets. Co-occurrence clustering excluded repertoires with fewer than 30,000 or more than 120,000 public chains, plus five with anomalous nucleotide sharing. TCRdb's version of the immuneACCESS table is confined to in-frame rearrangements and falls short of the full clone set. An unresolved V gene accounts for under half of the shortfall where checked; the remainder is of unknown origin. That table furnishes V, J and clone size, whereas the DNA furnished D and trimming. Present in this sample are some 200,000 clones, more than 80% of which were seen just once. Jointly, the top ten make up about 2.6% of the sample.

Remarks on this clone: No cognate antigen has been identified for it. Within one base of it there is no much larger clone, and no base qualities were kept.

The CDR3 sequence holds 14 residues, the cysteine and phenylalanine included. Just the 42-base CDR3 DNA is kept, in frame starting at base 1. Reading the germline V gene (reference sequence) gives CDR1 SGHNT and CDR2 YYREEE. Clipping removes 3 bases from V and 4 bases from J, with 3 as the unmatched junction base count. Summary of the overall study and its limitations: The study gave a list of about 150 TCR beta chains associated with cytomegalovirus. The only immune exposure information available for the cohort was CMV serostatus. A group of highly shared sequence variants was considered likely to be a technical artifact of the sequencing pipeline. In a later analysis, HLA-associated TCR beta chains were found to be more clonally expanded and to have lower generation probabilities than equally common non-associated chains. In a later analysis, the rate of TCR association differed among HLA loci, with DRB1 alleles having the most associated TCRs and HLA-C alleles having the fewest. Linkage disequilibrium might explain the correlated functional status among segregating V segments, but an unknown experimental factor could not be ruled out. At a false discovery rate of 0.05, a later analysis linked some 18,000 TCR beta sequences to specific HLA alleles. It was suggested by the authors that the approach could potentially be generalized to other disease states and immunological phenotypes. A later genetic analysis reported fewer N-insertions in productive TCRs among donors in an Asian-associated ancestry cluster than the roughly 700-donor mean. Because counts were too low, some 17 rarely observed V segments, including chromosome 9 orphons, were excluded from the earlier analysis of several hundred of the donors. A later analysis reported that several top co-occurrence clusters appeared linked to parvovirus B19, influenza, CMV and Epstein-Barr virus. In vitro tests confirmed that a few of the cytomegalovirus-associated TCR beta chains recognize cytomegalovirus antigens. Because some donors lacked HLA typing at each locus, the association tests relied only on the typed subset. In an earlier analysis of some 640 of the donors, most TCR beta V segments were observed in productive rearrangements about 87% or about 30% of the time, broadly matching IMGT annotations. Most TCR sequences were observed very rarely across donors, whereas some public TCRs were present in many individuals. Cytomegalovirus status was reported to be diagnosed by the classifier with high specificity and sensitivity in both the original and validation cohorts. The cohort was sequenced for TCR beta chains only, and without alpha or paired-chain data the features that could be detected were limited. Presence/absence analyses assumed roughly uniform sequencing depth across donors, an assumption that may not hold. In a later genetic analysis, a missense DCLRE1C variant was associated with V-gene and J-gene trimming of TCR beta chains, and the association was replicated in an independent cohort. A later analysis found that most CMV-associated TCR beta chains appeared HLA-restricted, with HLA associations seemingly driven largely by CMV exposure. A further reported finding was that TCR beta sequences accurately predicted the HLA-A and HLA-B alleles for most subjects in the first cohort. The 87-base-pair reads could not distinguish some IMGT-functional V segments, including TRBV6-2 and TRBV6-3, so those segments were excluded. When HLA alleles, especially DR and DQ, strongly co-occurred, TCR associations were difficult to assign to individual alleles.

The cohort comprised 550 to 700 healthy bone marrow donors. Cohort members were all nominally healthy when sampled, although unrecorded immune exposures were likely present. The donor tested CMV seropositive and was one of the 289 seropositive cohort members. A peripheral blood sample was collected from each donor, and TCR beta sequencing was performed on peripheral blood mononuclear cells. Genomic DNA was extracted from the blood cell samples with the Qiagen DNeasy Blood Extraction Kit. The rearrangement joined TRBV5-4 to TRBJ2-5; TRBD2 fits 10 bases in the junction. This sequence was found in a woman in her fifties or sixties in good health and CMV-seropositive. The sequencing sample was made of PBMCs. The CDR3 amino acid sequence is: CASSYVAGGETQYF. Read as DNA, the sequence is TGTGCCAGCAGCTACGTAGCGGGGGGAGAGACCCAGTACTTC.